The 3 T cell receptor beta chains below were found in one sample sequenced in a study of T cells in Graves' hyperthyroidism and ophthalmopathy. The investigators amplified TCR beta CDR3 regions from RNA transcripts. Initially, a first-round RT-PCR of the TCR CDR3 employed the HTBI primer set. MiXCR, applied by TCRdb to the multiplex PCR reads, yields one record per CDR3 protein. The sample yields about half a million distinct CDR3 sequences, roughly 24% seen once. Sequencing input: blood. The receptors were gathered from a woman between 25 and 40 years old with Graves' ophthalmopathy.

This clonotype was detected ten times or more. The chain couples TRBV20-1 to TRBJ1-2; D gene unclear. The CDR3 length is 12 residues. Germline V gene sequence: CDR1 DFQATT, CDR2 SNEGSKA (reference sequence). Trimming shortened V by 1 base and J by 8 bases, and 11 bases separated the two germline ends. CDR3 loop: CSARGGPAGYTF. The CDR3 region has the DNA TGCAGTGCTAGAGGGGGTCCGGCGGGCTACACCTTC.

This clonotype was counted ten times or more. This chain links TRBV2 with TRBJ1-1; 8 bases agree with TRBD1. CDR1 is SNHLY, CDR2 FYNNEI, per germline. The CDR3 is 17 amino acids. J lost 4 bases, V lost 4 bases, and 14 bases had no gene match. CDR3 nucleotide sequence: TGTGCCAGCAGTGGCCCCGGGACAGGAACAGGGGGCACTGAAGCTTTCTTT. Protein sequence: CASSGPGTGTGGTEAFF.

This clonotype was counted only a few times. The chain is built from TRBV13 and TRBJ1-5; TRBD1 agrees at 7 bases. J lost 4 bases, V lost 5 bases, and 11 bases had no gene match. This CDR3 comprises 16 residues. Germline V gene data show CDR1 as PRHDT and CDR2 as FYEKMQ (reference sequence). In DNA form, the CDR3 reads TGTGCCAGCAGCACCACTCCGGACAGGCAAAATCAGCCCCAGCATTTT. It yields the protein CASSTTPDRQNQPQHF.